This T cell receptor beta chain was sequenced in a study of T cell responses to AZD1222 COVID-19 vaccine. Study-level information: Recipients boosted at about 4 weeks or about 12 weeks are pooled.

Method: immunoSEQ multiplex PCR; TCRdb's copy keeps in-frame clones and lacks some. The sample includes some 150,000 clones, approximately 89% of them seen just once. Findings and caveats of the study: Donors, mostly white British, included more females; clonal diversity was possibly underestimated. Only after the peak T cell response were repertoires sampled.

Germline V gene sequence: CDR1 MNHEY, CDR2 SVGAGI. V gave up 6 bases and J gave up 2 bases, with 7 bases separating them. The CDR3 contains 12 residues. This clone was recorded once. Its antigen remains unidentified. The starting material was peripheral blood, obtained on day 0 of AZD1222 vaccination. The receptor was isolated from an adult in good health. The chain carries TRBV6-5 and TRBJ1-2, with D possibly matching TRBD1 (5 bases). CDR3 sequence reads: CASRRGNYGYTF. The DNA of the CDR3 is TGTGCCAGCAGGAGGGGAAACTATGGCTACACCTTC.